This T cell receptor beta chain was captured by sequencing in a study of CD8 T cells in ankylosing spondylitis. This clonotype was recorded at least ten times. The antigen remains unidentified. V was trimmed by 0 bases and J by 5 bases, leaving 6 bases between them. CDR1 and CDR2 (germline): SGDLS, YYNGEE. This CDR3 contains 14 residues. Quantitative barcoded 5'-RACE was used to prepare TCR beta libraries. Using its own MiXCR run on the 5' RACE reads, TCRdb lists one record per CDR3 protein. The sample yields more than 400,000 distinct CDR3 sequences, approximately 5% seen once. Study findings and constraints: Reports say disease-linked clones showed up significantly more in matched ankylosing spondylitis synovial fluid. Seven to nine highly homologous variants formed a TCR beta motif that appeared characteristic of ankylosing spondylitis blood. The disease-linked clones had a CD8+ phenotype and low blood frequencies. Several of the motif variants were reported before in synovial fluid and blood from reactive arthritis.

The rearrangement links TRBV9 to TRBJ1-6; D may be TRBD1 (6 bases). Sequenced material: blood, either unsorted or a sorted T cell fraction (not recorded which). The origin of this receptor is a male donor with ankylosing spondylitis. The CDR3 bases are TGTGCCAGCAGCGTAGGGGGGCATAATTCACCCCTCCACTTT. Encoded protein: CASSVGGHNSPLHF.